This passage covers 26 T cell receptor beta chains from one sample sequenced in a study of cytomegalovirus exposure and HLA in healthy donors. With 60 Vbeta and 13 Jbeta primers, the PCR was carried out. Sequenced by immunoSEQ multiplex PCR; TCRdb stores in-frame clones only, minus some. Of roughly 140,000 clones in the sample, over 60% are singletons; the top ten hold 3%. Sequencing was done on a sample of PBMCs. The receptors were gathered from a woman in her 30s in good health and CMV-seropositive.

This clone was found once. This chain joins TRBV2 and TRBJ1-1, with unresolved D. V was trimmed by 8 bases and J by 1 base, leaving 11 bases between them. The V gene's germline CDR1 is SNHLY and CDR2 FYNNEI. This CDR3 is built from 13 residues. The CDR3 protein is CASSYERNTEAFF. For the CDR3, the DNA is TGTGCCAGCTCCTACGAAAGGAACACTGAAGCTTTCTTT.

A few counts support this clone. V and J are TRBV6-5 and TRBJ1-5; 8 bases line up with TRBD1. The CDR3 length is 14 residues. Germline V gene sequence: CDR1 MNHEY, CDR2 SVGAGI. The trim removed 5 bases at V and 6 bases at J, leaving 6 bases unmatched. The CDR3 here is CASSDRGRGQPQHF. DNA of the CDR3: TGTGCCAGCAGTGACAGGGGAAGGGGTCAGCCCCAGCATTTT.

This clone turned up a few times. This rearrangement joins TRBV28 to TRBJ1-1; tentatively, D is TRBD1 (5 bases). Germline V gene sequence: CDR1 MDHEN, CDR2 SYDVKM. Between the trimmed V and J ends, which lost 6 bases and 1 base, there was a span of 15 bases. This CDR3 contains 15 residues. The DNA of the CDR3 is TGTGCCAGCAGCCAATCCGCGGGGGGGAACACTGAAGCTTTCTTT. It codes for CASSQSAGGNTEAFF.

In regard to this clone: Other DNA variants within this sample encode the same CDR3. CDR3 sequence (DNA): TGTGCCAGCAGTGAGATTACTTTGGTAGCGGAGCTGTACGAGCAGTACTTC. Translating gives CASSEITLVAELYEQYF. V is TRBV6-4 and J is TRBJ2-7; D possibly corresponds to TRBD2 (6 bases). Trimming shortened V by 3 bases and J by 4 bases, and 22 bases separated the two germline ends. Germline lookup yields CDR1 MRHNA and CDR2 SNTAGT. This CDR3 region has 17 residues.

The count of this clone is one. The chain is built from TRBV6-4 and TRBJ1-5; D is uncertain. This CDR3 region has 13 residues. V was pared by 5 bases and J by 5 bases, with 10 bases between. Germline lookup yields CDR1 MRHNA and CDR2 SNTAGT. CDR3 region: CASSYSQDQPQHF. In DNA form, the CDR3 reads TGTGCCAGCAGTTATTCTCAGGATCAGCCCCAGCATTTT.

V gene TRBV5-4 combines with J gene TRBJ2-2, with D hard to call. V gave up 0 bases and J gave up 1 base, with 4 bases separating them. This CDR3 has 14 residues. Germline assignment: CDR1 SGHNT and CDR2 YYREEE (reference sequence). CDR3 in amino acids: CASSLDRNTGELFF. Here the CDR3 DNA reads TGTGCCAGCAGCTTGGACAGGAACACCGGGGAGCTGTTTTTT.

This chain links TRBV7-9 with TRBJ1-1; 8 bases are shared with TRBD1. There are 15 residues in the CDR3. Germline CDR1 SEHNR, CDR2 FQNEAQ (reference sequence). J lost 0 bases, V lost 0 bases, and 0 bases had no gene match. CDR3 coding DNA: TGTGCCAGCAGCTTAGCGACAGGGGTGAACACTGAAGCTTTCTTT. Its protein is CASSLATGVNTEAFF.

The rearrangement joins TRBV30 to TRBJ1-2; unclear D gene. The CDR3 totals 13 residues. Per the germline V gene, CDR1 is GTSNPN and CDR2 is SVGIG (reference sequence). Trimming took off 2 bases at V and 2 bases at J, with 9 bases between the two ends. The chain's CDR3 is CAWSMSLNYGYTF. The CDR3 nucleotides are TGTGCCTGGAGTATGAGCTTAAACTATGGCTACACCTTC.

V and J are TRBV7-3 and TRBJ2-3, with D perhaps matching TRBD1 (6 bases). V was shortened by 2 bases and J by 1 base, with 10 bases between the two germline ends. Germline loops: CDR1 SGHTA, CDR2 FQGTGA. The CDR3 has 15 amino acids. The CDR3 protein is CASSLGGQRTDTQYF. CDR3 sequence (DNA): TGTGCCAGCAGCTTAGGGGGACAACGCACAGATACGCAGTATTTT.

This rearrangement joins TRBV7-2 to TRBJ2-5; TRBD2 is a possible D gene (6 bases). There are 14 residues in the CDR3. V lost 1 base, J lost 9 bases, and 15 bases lay in between. The V gene's germline CDR1 is SGHTA and CDR2 FQGNSA. CDR3 nucleotide sequence: TGTGCCAGCAGCTTAGGCGGGACTGGGGTGGCCCAGTACTTC. This encodes CASSLGGTGVAQYF. Full variable domain (remainder filled in from reference TRBV7-2 and TRBJ2-5): GAGVSQSPSNKVTEKGKDVELRCDPISGHTALYWYRQSLGQGLEFLIYFQGNSAPDKSGLPSDRFSAERTGGSVSTLTIQRTQQEDSAVYLCASSLGGTGVAQYFGPGTRLLVL.

The chain has TRBV5-1 and TRBJ1-1, with 9 bases matching TRBD1. CDR3 size: 16 residues. Germline V gives CDR1 SGHRS, CDR2 YFSETQ. V lost 0 bases and J lost 5; bases outside the gene matches: 8. Here the CDR3 DNA reads TGCGCCAGCAGCTTGGGACAGGGGGAAATTTGGACTGAAGCTTTCTTT. This translates into CASSLGQGEIWTEAFF.

The chain carries TRBV4-2 and TRBJ1-2; TRBD1 matches at 7 bases. Germline CDR1 and CDR2: LGHNA and YNFKEQ. The CDR3 loop spans 16 amino acids. V lost 0 bases, J lost 1 base, and 5 bases stayed unmatched. The DNA for the CDR3 is TGTGCCAGCAGCCAAGACGGACAGGACATTAACTATGGCTACACCTTC. It yields the protein CASSQDGQDINYGYTF.

This chain uses TRBV18 with TRBJ1-2; no definite D call. Trimming left V 2 bases short and J 6 bases short, with 10 bases between. In germline, CDR1 is KGHSH, CDR2 LQKENI. The CDR3 is made up of 13 amino acids. In DNA form, the CDR3 reads TGTGCCAGCTCACCAGACGGAGCGGATGGCTACACCTTC. This translates into CASSPDGADGYTF.

This clone was seen only a few times. This chain links TRBV5-1 with TRBJ1-2, with 7 bases identical to TRBD1. The junction had 3 bases not matched to a gene; V was cut back by 3 bases and J by 4 bases. The CDR3 loop spans 13 amino acids. CDR1 and CDR2 (germline): SGHRS, YFSETQ. The CDR3 coding sequence is TGCGCCAGCAGCTGGGACAGAGGCTATGGCTACACCTTC. Residues: CASSWDRGYGYTF.

The rearrangement joins TRBV6-6 to TRBJ2-1; a weak D match, TRBD1 (5 bases). This CDR3 region has 13 residues. CDR1 is MNHNY and CDR2 is SVGAGI in the germline V gene (reference sequence). The germline V and J ends were trimmed by 4 bases and 12 bases, with 16 bases remaining between them. The CDR3 region has the DNA TGTGCCAGCAGTTTATCAGGGCCCGGTGGGCAGTTCTTC. Protein: CASSLSGPGGQFF.

This chain uses TRBV4-1 with TRBJ2-5; 10 positions agree with TRBD2. This CDR3 spans 17 amino acids. Germline V gives CDR1 MGHRA, CDR2 YSYEKL. The V and J ends lost 0 bases and 4 bases, in that order; junction bases with no gene match: 8. CDR3 in DNA: TGCGCCAGCAGCCAAGATCGAACTAGCGGGATAACAGAGACCCAGTACTTC. Its protein is CASSQDRTSGITETQYF.

The chain links TRBV5-4 to TRBJ2-1, with 15 bases fitting TRBD2. Germline assignment: CDR1 SGHNT and CDR2 YYREEE (reference sequence). The CDR3 extends over 15 amino acids. V shed 3 bases and J 10 bases; nucleotides not matched to a gene: 5. DNA for the CDR3: TGTGCCAGCAGCTCTGGGACTAGCGGGAGGAACGAGCAGTTCTTC. This translates into CASSSGTSGRNEQFF.

The V and J genes are TRBV10-1 and TRBJ2-7, with 12 positions matching TRBD2. The CDR3 consists of 16 residues. The germline V gene encodes CDR1 WNHNN and CDR2 SYGVQD (reference sequence). V dropped 6 bases and J dropped 1; count of bases not matched to a gene: 7. For the CDR3, the DNA is TGCGCCAGCAGCACCGGGACTAGCGGGCCTTCCTACGAGCAGTACTTC. Protein: CASSTGTSGPSYEQYF.

The count of this clone is one. The chain has TRBV28 and TRBJ1-6, with TRBD1 matching over 9 bases. CDR1 is MDHEN and CDR2 is SYDVKM in the germline V gene. This CDR3 is 13 amino acids long. The V and J ends lost 7 bases and 10 bases, in that order; junction bases with no gene match: 5. This CDR3 reads CASKGTGSSPLHF. The CDR3 DNA sequence: TGTGCCAGCAAAGGGACAGGGAGCTCACCCCTCCACTTT.

The J gene is TRBJ2-7, the V gene TRBV5-1, with D maybe TRBD2 (6 bases). The CDR3 totals 16 residues. Trimming took off 2 bases at V and 7 bases at J, with 22 bases between the two ends. CDR1 is SGHRS, CDR2 YFSETQ, per germline. This CDR3 reads CASSLISTRGNREQYF. As DNA, the CDR3 is TGCGCCAGCAGCTTAATATCTACCCGGGGGAACCGGGAGCAGTACTTC. Variable domain in full (rest from reference TRBV5-1 and TRBJ2-7): KAGVTQTPRYLIKTRGQQVTLSCSPISGHRSVSWYQQTPGQGLQFLFEYFSETQRNKGNFPGRFSGRQFSNSRSEMNVSTLELGDSALYLCASSLISTRGNREQYFGPGTRLTVT.

The rearrangement joins TRBV11-2 to TRBJ2-5, with 7 nucleotides matching TRBD2. Germline CDR1 reads SGHAT; CDR2 reads FQNNGV. V trimming: 7 bases; J trimming: 0 bases; junction bases outside the gene matches: 8. The length of the CDR3 is 15 residues. The CDR3 DNA reads TGTGCCAGCAATCAAGCGGGGTCGTACCAAGAGACCCAGTACTTC. It specifies CASNQAGSYQETQYF.

The chain employs TRBV7-2 and TRBJ2-1; D might be TRBD2 (6 bases). Per germline, CDR1 SGHTA and CDR2 FQGNSA. This CDR3 has 16 amino acids. V gave up 2 bases and J gave up 0 bases, with 11 bases separating them. CDR3 DNA sequence: TGTGCCAGCAGCTTATCTGTCGGGGGCTCCTACAATGAGCAGTTCTTC. Translated: CASSLSVGGSYNEQFF.

The chain joins TRBV18 to TRBJ1-1; unclear D gene. The CDR3 runs 14 residues. Looked up from germline, CDR1 is KGHSH and CDR2 is LQKENI. The germline V and J ends were trimmed by 4 bases and 1 base, with 10 bases remaining between them. DNA for the CDR3: TGTGCCAGCTCACGGGCCACAGCGAACACTGAAGCTTTCTTT. Its translation is CASSRATANTEAFF.

The CDR3 DNA reads TGCGCCAGCAGTCCAGTAGACAGGGAGCTTCAGCCCCAGCATTTT. This sequence encodes CASSPVDRELQPQHF. The J gene is TRBJ1-5, the V gene TRBV10-2; 7 bases agree with TRBD1. CDR1 and CDR2 from the germline V gene are WSHSY and SAAADI. The CDR3 totals 15 residues. With V trimmed by 5 bases and J by 6 bases, 10 bases remained unmatched.

This chain links TRBV11-1 with TRBJ2-7; 7 bases fit TRBD2. Trimming at V came to 1 base and at J to 9 bases, leaving 15 bases not matched to a gene. The CDR3 is 16 amino acids. Germline V gives CDR1 SGHAT, CDR2 FQDESV (reference sequence). The DNA of the CDR3 is TGTGCCAGCAGCTTAGAAGCTTCTGGCGGGAGAAGGGCGCAGTACTTC. Protein: CASSLEASGGRRAQYF.

Only a few counts were recorded for this clone. The junction differs from germline at one of its ends, possibly a read error. The chain employs TRBV7-7 and TRBJ2-2; 7 bases agree with TRBD1. The CDR3 is 13 amino acids. The germline V gene has CDR1 SSHAT and CDR2 FNYEAQ (reference sequence). CDR3 sequence: CASSFDRAGELFF. CDR3 DNA: TGTGCTAGCAGCTTTGACAGGGCCGGGGAGCTGTTTTTT.